This TCR beta chain emerged from a study of blood T cell repertoires in COVID-19. This clone has only a few counts. Assay: immunoSEQ multiplex PCR; the TCRdb copy retains only in-frame clones and omits some. The profile shows 200,000 to 250,000 clones, approximately 81% of them singletons. The germline V gene encodes CDR1 SGHTA and CDR2 FQGNSA. The length of the CDR3 is 18 residues. Trimming cost V 1 base and J 0 bases, with 16 bases left between them. This TCR was recovered from a man under 40 with active or convalescent COVID-19. The specimen was peripheral blood. The rearrangement joins TRBV7-2 to TRBJ2-1; D may be TRBD2 (6 bases). This CDR3 reads CASSLDVGGVSSYNEQFF. The CDR3, as DNA: TGTGCCAGCAGCTTAGACGTTGGCGGGGTGAGCTCCTACAATGAGCAGTTCTTC.